This T cell receptor beta chain emerged from a study of human T cells and chemical hapten exposure. Regarding the study as a whole: Sensitization with DPC brought no change to TCRs above 1 in 1000 in frequency.

Details on this clonotype: The antigen is undetermined.

Indicated time point: patch test 3, about 24 weeks after DPC sensitization. Treatment indicated: therapeutic diphenylcyclopropenone sensitization with weekly scalp DPC. It was from unfractionated whole blood that total RNA was extracted. This CDR3 contains 14 residues. The V gene's germline CDR1 is SGHRS and CDR2 YFSETQ. V shed 0 bases and J shed 7 bases, with 13 bases lying between them. Each CDR3 protein gets one entry after TCRdb re-called the RACE reads with MiXCR. The table includes approximately 97,000 distinct CDR3 sequences, 27% detected once. The input for sequencing was whole blood, taken in connection with sensitization to the hapten diphenylcyclopropenone (DPC). This clonotype was obtained from a man aged 40-49 years with alopecia areata. Some clones in this sample may be carry-over from other donors' samples. The rearrangement links TRBV5-1 to TRBJ1-1; a weak D match, TRBD1 (5 bases). The CDR3 nucleotides are TGCGCCAGCAGCTTGGCAACGGGGGGGGTTGAAGCTTTCTTT. Translated, it gives CASSLATGGVEAFF.